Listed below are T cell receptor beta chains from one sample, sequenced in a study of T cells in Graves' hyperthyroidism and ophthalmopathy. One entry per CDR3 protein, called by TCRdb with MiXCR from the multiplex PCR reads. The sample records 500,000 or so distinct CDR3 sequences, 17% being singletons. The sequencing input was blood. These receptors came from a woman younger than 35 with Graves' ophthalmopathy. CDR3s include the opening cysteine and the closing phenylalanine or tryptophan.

CASSPPDRFYEQYF,TRBJ2-7,TRBV3-1
CASSLSGTGSNQPQHF,TRBJ1-5,TRBV27
CASSYLLAGEDEQFF,TRBJ2-1,TRBV6-2/TRBV6-3
CASSPRLAGVLGELFF,TRBJ2-2,TRBV9
CASSLETQGGHEKLFF,TRBJ1-4,TRBV5-1
CSARDAGSSHVYEQYF,TRBJ2-7,TRBV20-1
CASSPGFNQPQHF,TRBJ1-5,TRBV28
CASSSVRVRVRGRIQYF,TRBJ2-5,TRBV11-2
CASTGTSGIINEQFF,TRBJ2-1,TRBV9
CASSQGQREAAIDNEQFF,TRBJ2-1,TRBV4-1